This TCR beta chain was documented in a study of T cell repertoires in cytomegalovirus infection. Study context: It can be stated that public TCR beta signatures indicated CMV infection as well as a matching HLA type.

CDR1 and CDR2 (germline): SGHAT, FQNNGV. J was trimmed by 4 bases and V by 4 bases; bases with no gene match: 8. There are 15 residues in the CDR3. MiXCR, applied by TCRdb to the reads, yields one record per CDR3 protein. The table lists approximately 990,000 distinct CDR3 sequences, roughly 31% of them singletons. Worth noting for this clonotype: Its antigen remains unknown.

The V call is TRBV11-2, the J call TRBJ1-2, with 8 bases lining up with TRBD1. This sequence originates from a human donor in good health (CMV status not recorded). Some clones in this sample may be carry-over from other donors' samples. Here the sequenced sample was cultured CD8+ T cells from PBMCs, taken from culture after CMV antigen stimulation. The CDR3: CASSWTRTGSYGYTF. CDR3 nucleotide sequence: TGTGCCAGCAGCTGGACTAGGACAGGGAGCTATGGCTACACCTTC.